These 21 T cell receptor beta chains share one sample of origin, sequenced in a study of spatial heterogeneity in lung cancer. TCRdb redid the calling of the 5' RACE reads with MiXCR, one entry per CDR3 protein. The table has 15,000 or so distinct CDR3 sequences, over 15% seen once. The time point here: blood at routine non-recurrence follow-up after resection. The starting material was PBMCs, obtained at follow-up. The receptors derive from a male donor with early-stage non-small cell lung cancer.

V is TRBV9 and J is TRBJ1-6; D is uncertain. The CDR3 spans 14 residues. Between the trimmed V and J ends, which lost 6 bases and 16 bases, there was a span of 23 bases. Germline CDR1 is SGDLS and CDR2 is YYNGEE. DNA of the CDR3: TGTGCCAGCAATGTTGGGTTAGGGAATTCGCCACTCCACTTT. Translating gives CASNVGLGNSPLHF.

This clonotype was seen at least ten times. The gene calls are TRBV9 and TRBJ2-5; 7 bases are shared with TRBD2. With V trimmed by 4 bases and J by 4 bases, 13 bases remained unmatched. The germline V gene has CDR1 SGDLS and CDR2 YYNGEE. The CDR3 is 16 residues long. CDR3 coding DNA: TGTGCCAGCAGCCCCTCGGGGGGACGGGGTTCAGAGACCCAGTACTTC. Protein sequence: CASSPSGGRGSETQYF. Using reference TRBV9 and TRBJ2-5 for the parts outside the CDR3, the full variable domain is DSGVTQTPKHLITATGQRVTLRCSPRSGDLSVYWYQQSLDQGLQFLIQYYNGEERAKGNILERFSAQQFPDLHSELNLSSLELGDSALYFCASSPSGGRGSETQYFGPGTRLLVL.

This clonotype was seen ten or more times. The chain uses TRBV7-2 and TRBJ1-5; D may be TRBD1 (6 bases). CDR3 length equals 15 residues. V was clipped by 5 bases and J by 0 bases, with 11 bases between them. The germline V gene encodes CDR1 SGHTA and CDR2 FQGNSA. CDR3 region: CASSTGQFSNQPQHF. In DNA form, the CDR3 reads TGTGCCAGCAGCACAGGACAGTTTAGCAATCAGCCCCAGCATTTT.

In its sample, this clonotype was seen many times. The chain's CDR3 is CSVGMPQANTEAFF. CDR3 nucleotides: TGCAGCGTTGGGATGCCACAGGCGAACACTGAAGCTTTCTTT. The rearrangement links TRBV29-1 to TRBJ1-1; TRBD1 might be the D (5 bases). V was cut by 4 bases and J by 1 base, with 13 bases left in between. The CDR3 sequence is 14 residues long. Germline CDR1 is SQVTM and CDR2 is ANQGSEA. Full variable domain (missing parts from reference TRBV29-1 and TRBJ1-1): SAVISQKPSRDICQRGTSLTIQCQVDSQVTMMFWYRQQPGQSLTLIATANQGSEATYESGFVIDKFPISRPNLTFSTLTVSNMSPEDSSIYLCSVGMPQANTEAFFGQGTRLTVV.

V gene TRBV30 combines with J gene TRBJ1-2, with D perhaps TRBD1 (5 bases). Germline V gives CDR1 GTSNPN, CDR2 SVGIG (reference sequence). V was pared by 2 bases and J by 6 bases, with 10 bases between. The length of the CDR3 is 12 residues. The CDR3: CAWSPDSHGYTF. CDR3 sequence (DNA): TGTGCCTGGAGTCCAGACAGCCATGGCTACACCTTC. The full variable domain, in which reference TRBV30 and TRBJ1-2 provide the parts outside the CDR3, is SQTIHQWPATLVQPVGSPLSLECTVEGTSNPNLYWYRQAAGRGLQLLFYSVGIGQISSEVPQNLSASRPQDRQFILSSKKLLLSDSGFYLCAWSPDSHGYTFGSGTRLTVV.

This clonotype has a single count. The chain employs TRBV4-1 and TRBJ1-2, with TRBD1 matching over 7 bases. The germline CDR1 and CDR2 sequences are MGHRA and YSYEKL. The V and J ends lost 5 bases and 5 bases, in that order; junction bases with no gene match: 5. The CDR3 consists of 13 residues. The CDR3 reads CASSSDRSYGYTF. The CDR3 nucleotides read TGCGCCAGCAGCTCGGACAGGAGTTATGGCTACACCTTC.

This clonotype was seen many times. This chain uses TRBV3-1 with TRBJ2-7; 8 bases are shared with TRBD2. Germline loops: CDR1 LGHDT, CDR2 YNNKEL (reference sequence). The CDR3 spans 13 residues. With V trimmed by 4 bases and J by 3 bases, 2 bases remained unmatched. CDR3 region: CASSPGLGYEQYF. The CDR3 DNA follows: TGTGCCAGCAGCCCGGGACTAGGCTACGAGCAGTACTTC.

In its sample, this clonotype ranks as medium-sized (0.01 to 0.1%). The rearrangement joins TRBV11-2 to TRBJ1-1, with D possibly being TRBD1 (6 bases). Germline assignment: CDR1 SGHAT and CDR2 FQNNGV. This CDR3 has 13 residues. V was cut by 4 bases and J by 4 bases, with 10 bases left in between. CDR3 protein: CASSSQGGTEAFF. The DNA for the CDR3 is TGTGCCAGCAGCTCCCAAGGGGGCACTGAAGCTTTCTTT.

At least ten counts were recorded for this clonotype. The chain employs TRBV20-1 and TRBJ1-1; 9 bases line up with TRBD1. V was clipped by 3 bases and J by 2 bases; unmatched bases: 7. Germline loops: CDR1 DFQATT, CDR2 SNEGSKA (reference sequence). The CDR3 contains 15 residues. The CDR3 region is CSASDAGQGNTEAFF. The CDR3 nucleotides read TGCAGTGCTAGTGACGCGGGACAGGGTAACACTGAAGCTTTCTTT.

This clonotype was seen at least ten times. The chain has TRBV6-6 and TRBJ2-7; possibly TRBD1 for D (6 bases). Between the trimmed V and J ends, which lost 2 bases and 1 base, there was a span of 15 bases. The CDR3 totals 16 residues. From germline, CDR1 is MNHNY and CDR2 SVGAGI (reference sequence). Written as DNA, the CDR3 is TGTGCCAGCAGTTACCACTATGCCGGGACATCCTACGAGCAGTACTTC. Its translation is CASSYHYAGTSYEQYF.

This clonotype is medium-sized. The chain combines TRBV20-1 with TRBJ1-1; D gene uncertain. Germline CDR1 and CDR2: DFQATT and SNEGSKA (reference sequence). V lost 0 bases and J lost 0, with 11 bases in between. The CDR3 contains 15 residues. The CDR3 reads CSARDSGQMNTEAFF. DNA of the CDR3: TGCAGTGCTAGAGATAGTGGTCAGATGAACACTGAAGCTTTCTTT.

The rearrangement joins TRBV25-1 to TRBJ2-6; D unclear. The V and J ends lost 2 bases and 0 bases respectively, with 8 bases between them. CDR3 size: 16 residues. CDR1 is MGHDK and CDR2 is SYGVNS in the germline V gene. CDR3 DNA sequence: TGTGCCAGCAGTGAAAAGGTTAGCTCTGGGGCCAACGTCCTGACTTTC. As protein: CASSEKVSSGANVLTF.

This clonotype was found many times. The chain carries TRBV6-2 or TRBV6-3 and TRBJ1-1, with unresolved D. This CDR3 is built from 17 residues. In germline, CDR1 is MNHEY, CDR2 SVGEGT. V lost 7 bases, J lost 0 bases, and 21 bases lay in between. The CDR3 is CASIPEATWAMNTEAFF. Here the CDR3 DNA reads TGTGCCAGCATCCCGGAGGCAACTTGGGCCATGAACACTGAAGCTTTCTTT.

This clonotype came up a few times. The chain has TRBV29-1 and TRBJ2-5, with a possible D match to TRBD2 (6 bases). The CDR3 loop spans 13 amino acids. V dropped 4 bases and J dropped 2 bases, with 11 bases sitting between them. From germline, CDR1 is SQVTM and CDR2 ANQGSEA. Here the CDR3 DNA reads TGCAGCGTTGCGGGACTCTCACAAGAGACCCAGTACTTC. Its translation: CSVAGLSQETQYF.

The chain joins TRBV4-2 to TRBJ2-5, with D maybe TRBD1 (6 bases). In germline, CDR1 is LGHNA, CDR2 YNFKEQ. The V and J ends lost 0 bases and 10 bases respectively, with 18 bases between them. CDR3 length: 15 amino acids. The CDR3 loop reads CASSQEWDGQGGQYF. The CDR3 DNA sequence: TGTGCCAGCAGCCAAGAGTGGGACGGCCAAGGGGGCCAGTACTTC.

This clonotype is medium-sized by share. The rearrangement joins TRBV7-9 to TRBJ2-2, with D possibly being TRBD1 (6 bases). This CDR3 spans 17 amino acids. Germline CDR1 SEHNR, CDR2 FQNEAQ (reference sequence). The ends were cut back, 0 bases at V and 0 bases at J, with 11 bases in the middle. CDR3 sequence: CASSLARTETNTGELFF. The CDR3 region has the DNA TGTGCCAGCAGCTTAGCCCGGACAGAAACGAACACCGGGGAGCTGTTTTTT.

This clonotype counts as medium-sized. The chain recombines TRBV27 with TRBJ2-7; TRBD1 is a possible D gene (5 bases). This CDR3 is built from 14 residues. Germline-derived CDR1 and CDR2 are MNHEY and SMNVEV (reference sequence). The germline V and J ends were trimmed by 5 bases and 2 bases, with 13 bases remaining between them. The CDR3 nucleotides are TGTGCCAGCAGTCCACGAAGACAGACCTACGAGCAGTACTTC. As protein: CASSPRRQTYEQYF.

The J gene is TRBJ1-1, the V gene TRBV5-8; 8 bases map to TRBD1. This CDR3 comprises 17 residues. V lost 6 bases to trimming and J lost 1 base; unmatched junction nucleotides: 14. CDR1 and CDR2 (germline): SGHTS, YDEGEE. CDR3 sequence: CASTYQGALYRNTEAFF. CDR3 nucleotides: TGTGCCAGCACCTATCAGGGGGCTCTATACAGGAACACTGAAGCTTTCTTT.

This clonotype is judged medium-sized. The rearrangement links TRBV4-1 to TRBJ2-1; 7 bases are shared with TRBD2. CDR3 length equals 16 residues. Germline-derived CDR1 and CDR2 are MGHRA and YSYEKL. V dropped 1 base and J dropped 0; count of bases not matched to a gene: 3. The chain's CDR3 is CASSQVPGGSYNEQFF. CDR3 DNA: TGCGCCAGCAGCCAAGTCCCGGGGGGCTCCTACAATGAGCAGTTCTTC.

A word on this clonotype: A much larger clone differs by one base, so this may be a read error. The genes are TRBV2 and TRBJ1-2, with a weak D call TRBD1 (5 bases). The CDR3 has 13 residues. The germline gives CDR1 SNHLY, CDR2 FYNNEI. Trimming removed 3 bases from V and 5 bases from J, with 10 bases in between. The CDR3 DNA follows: TGTGCCAGCAGTGATGCGTCAGGGTATGGCTACACCTTC. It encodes CASSDASGYGYTF.

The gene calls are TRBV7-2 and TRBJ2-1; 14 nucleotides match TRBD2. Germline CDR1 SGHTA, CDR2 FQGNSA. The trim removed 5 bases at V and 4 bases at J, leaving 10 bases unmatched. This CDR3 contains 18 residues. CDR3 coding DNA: TGTGCCAGCAGCCAACCCCGGGGACTAGCGGGGGCTTACAATGAGCAGTTCTTC. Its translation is CASSQPRGLAGAYNEQFF. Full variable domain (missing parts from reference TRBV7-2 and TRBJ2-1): GAGVSQSPSNKVTEKGKDVELRCDPISGHTALYWYRQSLGQGLEFLIYFQGNSAPDKSGLPSDRFSAERTGGSVSTLTIQRTQQEDSAVYLCASSQPRGLAGAYNEQFFGPGTRLTVL.